The clone carrying this T cell receptor (beta chain) occurred a few times. Antigen: not known. Of the isolated RNA, all was reverse transcribed, and so the sequenced material was expressed TCRB transcripts. TCRdb keeps only in-frame clones here, not all; method: immunoSEQ multiplex PCR. In the table there are over 200,000 clones, roughly a tenth of which are singletons. J was trimmed by 5 bases and V by 3 bases; bases with no gene match: 5. The CDR3 runs 15 residues. Germline V gene data show CDR1 as SGHRS and CDR2 as YFSETQ. This entry is derived from a study of beta chain features in type 1 diabetes. On the study more broadly: Sorted cells numbering around 100,000,000 were examined across all samples.

Whole-study findings and limits: When Type 1 diabetes patients were examined, their TCRB CDR3s proved moderately but significantly shorter in all four CD4+ subsets. VDJ junctions from patients with type 1 diabetes contained fewer insertions and more deletions.

This clonotype was obtained from a man between 25 and 39 years old with type 1 diabetes. This chain links TRBV5-1 with TRBJ2-1, with 10 bases identical to TRBD2. The sequencing sample was made of naive CD4+ T cells from blood. This CDR3 is CASSSGLAPDNEQFF. The CDR3 DNA is TGCGCCAGCAGCTCGGGACTAGCGCCGGACAATGAGCAGTTCTTC.